The 3 T cell receptor beta chains below were found in one sample sequenced in a study of OX40 agonist ivuxolimab in advanced cancers. The data were produced by immunoSEQ multiplex PCR, yet TCRdb's version contains in-frame clones alone and is incomplete. The sample has 99,000 or so clones; 75% to 95% are singletons. Sequenced here: CD4+ or CD8+ T cells sorted from blood, sampled in a trial of the OX40 agonist ivuxolimab. These receptors were obtained from an adult with an advanced solid tumor such as melanoma, head and neck, liver or kidney cancer.

The chain carries TRBV6-6 and TRBJ2-5; D might be TRBD2 (6 bases). Germline CDR1 is MNHNY and CDR2 is SVGAGI (reference sequence). CDR3 length: 13 residues. Trimming cost V 0 bases and J 5 bases, with 7 bases left between them. CDR3 nucleotide sequence: TGTGCCAGCAGTTACTCGGGGAGGGAGACCCAGTACTTC. Translated: CASSYSGRETQYF.

This sequence joins TRBV11-2 and TRBJ2-1; 7 nucleotides line up with TRBD1. Germline V lookup: CDR1 SGHAT, CDR2 FQNNGV. This CDR3 has 15 residues. After removal of 0 bases from V and 7 bases from J, the junction contained 6 bases not matched to a gene. CDR3 sequence reads: CASSLDWAGGNEQFF. The DNA of the CDR3 is TGTGCCAGCAGCTTAGATTGGGCAGGGGGAAATGAGCAGTTCTTC.

The rearrangement uses TRBV5-4 and TRBJ2-3, with 7 positions matching TRBD2. Trimming at V came to 1 base and at J to 0 bases, leaving 5 bases not matched to a gene. The CDR3 has 16 amino acids. CDR1 is SGHNT and CDR2 is YYREEE in the germline V gene (reference sequence). The CDR3 region has the DNA TGTGCCAGCAGCTTGAGGCTAGCGGCTAGCACAGATACGCAGTATTTT. Residues: CASSLRLAASTDTQYF. The full variable domain, in which reference TRBV5-4 and TRBJ2-3 provide the parts outside the CDR3, is ETGVTQSPTHLIKTRGQQVTLRCSSQSGHNTVSWYQQALGQGPQFIFQYYREEENGRGNFPPRFSGLQFPNYSSELNVNALELDDSALYLCASSLRLAASTDTQYFGPGTRLTVL.